These T cell receptor beta chains were read from a single sample in a study of blood T cell repertoires in COVID-19. Here immunoSEQ multiplex PCR was the method, and the copy in TCRdb shows in-frame clones only, minus some. This table holds about 210,000 clones, more than 65% found once. Sequencing was carried out using peripheral blood. The receptors come from a man between 45 and 60 years old with active or convalescent COVID-19. Each CDR3 is given without its conserved first and last residue.

TRBV14	TRBJ1-6	ASSQAGSFYSYNSPLH
TRBV2	TRBJ2-5	ASIRDRGETQY
TRBV10-3	TRBJ1-2	AISESVQGHDYGYT
TRBV7-2	TRBJ2-3	ASSARDLYPDTQY
TRBV9	TRBJ2-1	ASSVDQGAYNEQF
TRBV24-1	TRBJ2-3	ATSVPGSIADTQY
TRBV18	TRBJ1-2	ASSPETGTYGYT
TRBV5-1	TRBJ2-1	ASKDITSYNEQF
TRBV7-6	TRBJ2-1	ASSQAFSKHNEQF
TRBV7-2	TRBJ2-3	ASSLALAGGRTDTQY
TRBV5-1	TRBJ1-4	ASSSRGRDNEKLF
TRBV5-1	TRBJ2-2	ASSKGQGAAGELF
TRBV7-2	TRBJ2-1	ASSFQRGDNEQF
TRBV4-3	TRBJ2-3	ASSQDDRRTDTQY
TRBV7-9	TRBJ1-3	ASSSTGTAHGNTIY
TRBV27	TRBJ2-3	ASSLSPPGLAARTDTQY
TRBV28	TRBJ2-1	ASLALAGGSYNEQF
TRBV19	TRBJ1-5	ASSPPGQARDSNQPQH
TRBV28	TRBJ1-5	ASSPWTGENQPQH
TRBV5-1	TRBJ2-1	ASSLGFGYDNEQF
TRBV7-2	TRBJ1-5	ASSLASQGGGNQPQH
TRBV25-1	TRBJ1-1	ASSEDGTGGGRAF
TRBV5-6	TRBJ2-5	ASSLQTTEETQY
TRBV5-4	TRBJ1-1	ASSLWPNTEAF
TRBV5-1	TRBJ2-7	ASSLGGAGVGEQY
TRBV4-3	TRBJ1-6	ASSQGDIGSYNSPLH
TRBV29-1	TRBJ2-1	SVGYGEQF
TRBV7-8	TRBJ1-3	ASSRTYGQGFAGNTIY
TRBV4-1	TRBJ2-1	ASSPLGSATSYNEQF
TRBV11-3	TRBJ1-6	ASSLGGSNNSPLH